This passage covers 18 T cell receptor beta chains from one sample sequenced in a study of T cells expressing NK-cell markers. TCRdb reprocessed the 5' RACE reads, with one entry per CDR3 protein and no DNA. This sample's table reports about 110,000 distinct CDR3 sequences. Input material: blood T cells: a sorted CD56 or NKG2C T cell subset, CD4+ or CD8+ T cells, or bulk PBMC T cells (not recorded which). These receptors were obtained from a woman aged 18-69 years in good health.

This chain uses TRBV6-5 with TRBJ2-3; TCRdb indicates TRBD2, and absent DNA this call remains unverified. CDR3 size: 16 residues. Germline V gene sequence: CDR1 MNHEY, CDR2 SVGAGI. The CDR3 reads CASSYRRVQSTDTQYF.

V is TRBV19 and J is TRBJ1-1. The CDR3 extends over 15 amino acids. The germline gives CDR1 LNHDA, CDR2 SQIVND (reference sequence). CDR3 loop: CASKVSLGWDTEAFF.

The chain employs TRBV19 and TRBJ2-2; TCRdb's D call of TRBD1 is untestable without DNA. CDR3 size: 14 residues. Germline-derived CDR1 and CDR2 are LNHDA and SQIVND (reference sequence). The CDR3 reads CARTGTTNTGELFF.

This sequence joins TRBV6-5 and TRBJ2-7. Germline CDR1 reads MNHEY; CDR2 reads SVGAGI. CDR3 length: 15 amino acids. CDR3 protein: CASSYLDSSSYEQYF.

The chain combines TRBV27 with TRBJ2-7; TCRdb returns TRBD2, unconfirmable since there is no DNA. CDR3 length equals 14 residues. Germline CDR1 reads MNHEY; CDR2 reads SMNVEV (reference sequence). CDR3 amino acids: CASSWGTSSAEQYF.

V and J are TRBV7-3 and TRBJ2-6. CDR3 size: 13 residues. Per germline, CDR1 SGHTA and CDR2 FQGTGA. CDR3 in amino acids: CASSLIGANVLTF.

This chain uses TRBV6-5 with TRBJ2-3. This CDR3 has 15 residues. From germline, CDR1 is MNHEY and CDR2 SVGAGI. The CDR3 here is CASSYSLDLPDTQYF.

The rearrangement joins TRBV19 to TRBJ1-1; TCRdb's D gene call, TRBD1, goes unchecked for lack of DNA. This CDR3 is built from 15 residues. Germline V gene lookup returns CDR1 LNHDA and CDR2 SQIVND (reference sequence). The chain's CDR3 is CASSTSSALNTEAFF. Supplemented by reference TRBV19 and TRBJ1-1, the full variable domain reads DGGITQSPKYLFRKEGQNVTLSCEQNLNHDAMYWYRQDPGQGLRLIYYSQIVNDFQKGDIAEGYSVSREKKESFPLTVTSAQKNPTAFYLCASSTSSALNTEAFFGQGTRLTVV.

The gene calls are TRBV15 and TRBJ1-2; TCRdb picks TRBD1, but there is no DNA to check that call. In germline, CDR1 is LNHNV, CDR2 YYDKDF (reference sequence). The CDR3 extends over 14 amino acids. Here the CDR3 reads CATSGPDRPYGYTF.

The chain couples TRBV29-1 to TRBJ2-1; TCRdb selects TRBD2, and the lack of DNA leaves this call unchecked. Per the germline V gene, CDR1 is SQVTM and CDR2 is ANQGSEA. CDR3 size: 13 residues. CDR3 loop: CSGIAGIYNEQFF.

The V gene is TRBV12-3 or TRBV12-4, the J gene TRBJ2-5; there is no DNA to check the TCRdb D call of TRBD2. This CDR3 contains 17 residues. The CDR3 loop is CASSLELAGAGAETQYF.

The chain employs TRBV6-2 or TRBV6-3 and TRBJ2-3; TCRdb's D call of TRBD1 is untestable without DNA. The germline V gene encodes CDR1 MNHEY and CDR2 SVGEGT. This CDR3 is built from 14 residues. The CDR3 reads CASSFLQGEDTQYF.

The CDR3 reads CASSQVRVPLETQYF. V is TRBV3-1 and J is TRBJ2-5; TCRdb outputs TRBD2, but without DNA this stays unchecked. CDR1 is LGHDT and CDR2 is YNNKEL in the germline V gene (reference sequence). There are 15 residues in the CDR3.

This rearrangement joins TRBV4-3 to TRBJ2-2; absent DNA, TCRdb's TRBD2 call cannot be checked. Per germline, CDR1 LGHNA and CDR2 YSLEER. CDR3 size: 17 residues. The CDR3 loop is CASSQGPGLTNTGELFF.

The chain employs TRBV12-3 or TRBV12-4 and TRBJ1-1; TCRdb calls TRBD1, which cannot be checked without DNA. This CDR3 has 14 amino acids. CDR3 in amino acids: CASSYGQVYTEAFF.

The rearrangement joins TRBV30 to TRBJ2-6; the TCRdb D gene call, TRBD1, has no DNA to confirm it. This CDR3 has 13 residues. The V gene's germline CDR1 is GTSNPN and CDR2 SVGIG (reference sequence). CDR3: CAWWGSGANVLTF.

The CDR3 protein is CASSSTLSPLHF. The chain links TRBV7-2 to TRBJ1-6. This CDR3 is 12 amino acids long. The germline CDR1 and CDR2 sequences are SGHTA and FQGNSA.

The V call is TRBV13, the J call TRBJ2-2. The CDR3 runs 13 residues. Germline V gives CDR1 PRHDT, CDR2 FYEKMQ (reference sequence). CDR3 in amino acids: CASSSNSAGELFF.